This is a list of T cell receptor beta chains from one sample in a study of shared T cell receptors in the human thymus. Profiled with immunoSEQ multiplex PCR; TCRdb holds only in-frame clones, not every one. The data hold about 710,000 clones, with more than 75% observed a single time. The same sample was also used in a study of human thymus T cells.

Sequenced input: thymocytes. The receptors were gathered from a boy less than two years old with a congenital heart defect. Each CDR3 is given with its conserved first and last residue. D genes are given only for firm matches. A clone size is listed for some rows: how often the clone was seen (once, few, many), or a class if it is expanded.

TRBV4-3	TRBJ2-1	TRBD2	.	TGCGCCAGCAGCCAAGCCCCTCCGCGGGAGGGCAGTGAGCAGTTCTTC	CASSQAPPREGSEQFF
TRBV28	TRBJ2-1	.	.	TGTGCCAGCAGTTTAGGTAATTTGAGGGGGAATGAGCAGTTCTTC	CASSLGNLRGNEQFF
TRBV28	TRBJ1-5	.	.	TGTGCCAGCAGTTTCAGCCTCGGGTCTTACAGGGTTAGCAATCAGCCCCAGCATTTT	CASSFSLGSYRVSNQPQHF
TRBV6-5	TRBJ1-2	.	once	TGTGCCAGCAGTAGAACACGCAGGGGCTCTGGCTACACCTTC	CASSRTRRGSGYTF
TRBV14	TRBJ2-5	TRBD1	once	TGTGCCAGCAGCCAAGAAAGGGACAGACCAAAGCAAGAGACCCAGTACTTC	CASSQERDRPKQETQYF
TRBV28	TRBJ2-7	.	.	TGTGCCACCGACCCTACCGGGACACCGGAGAGGGAGCAGTACTTC	CATDPTGTPEREQYF
TRBV7-8	TRBJ2-5	TRBD2	.	TGTGCCAGCAGCTTAGCCGACCGCTGGACTAGCCAGAAAGAGACCCAGTACTTC	CASSLADRWTSQKETQYF
TRBV30	TRBJ1-5	TRBD1	.	TGTGCCTGGAGTGTAGAGGCGCGGCAGGGGGAAATTTTGAACAGTCAGCCCCAGCATTTT	CAWSVEARQGEILNSQPQHF
TRBV15	TRBJ2-2	TRBD1	.	TGTGCCACCAGCATGTTTGACAGGGCTCTCCCGAACACCGGGGAGCTGTTTTTT	CATSMFDRALPNTGELFF
TRBV28	TRBJ2-3	.	.	TGTGCCAGCATGAGCCCACAGACGCAGTATTTT	CASMSPQTQYF
TRBV9	TRBJ2-3	.	.	TGTGCCAGCAGCGTAGGTCGGGACATACGAAAGGTTTCGGCAGATACGCAGTATTTT	CASSVGRDIRKVSADTQYF
TRBV11-2	TRBJ1-2	.	.	TGTGCCAGCAGCCACGGACAGTCTCCGATTAACTATGGCTACACCTTC	CASSHGQSPINYGYTF
TRBV6-5	TRBJ1-1	TRBD1	few	TGTGCCAGCAGTTCCAGGACAGGAAAGAACACTGAAGCTTTCTTT	CASSSRTGKNTEAFF
TRBV9	TRBJ2-6	.	.	TGTGCCAGCAGCCTAATCCCCCCTACAGGGACCGGGGCCAACGTCCTGACTTTC	CASSLIPPTGTGANVLTF
TRBV5-1	TRBJ1-1	.	.	TGCGCCAGCAGCTTGGTATGTAGAGGCGGGCCGTACACTGAAGCTTTCTTT	CASSLVCRGGPYTEAFF
TRBV27	TRBJ2-7	TRBD1	.	TGTGCCAGCAGTTCGCCCCCCGGACAGGGGGCTTACGAGCAGTACTTC	CASSSPPGQGAYEQYF
TRBV15	TRBJ2-3	TRBD2	.	TGTGCCACCAGCAGATACGCCTCGTGGGCGGGGGGGCCCACAGATACGCAGTATTTT	CATSRYASWAGGPTDTQYF
TRBV29-1	TRBJ2-3	TRBD2	.	TGCAGTTTAAAGGGACTACTCAACACAGATACGCAGTATTTT	CSLKGLLNTDTQYF
TRBV19	TRBJ1-4	TRBD1	.	TGTGCCAGTAGTGCCGGGACAGGGGGATTCCTAGCAACTAATGAAAAACTGTTTTTT	CASSAGTGGFLATNEKLFF
TRBV6-6	TRBJ1-6	TRBD1	few	TGTGCCAGCAGGAGGGACAGGGGGCTTTCACCCCTCCACTTT	CASRRDRGLSPLHF
TRBV4-1	TRBJ1-2	TRBD1	.	TGCGCCAGCAGCCAGACTTGGACAGGGGGCGCGTATGGCTACACCTTC	CASSQTWTGGAYGYTF
TRBV7-9	TRBJ2-7	TRBD1	.	TGTGCCAGCAGCCTTAACCCCGACAGGGCCATCTACGAGCAGTACTTC	CASSLNPDRAIYEQYF
TRBV30	TRBJ2-7	TRBD1	.	TGTGCCAGCCGGGACAGTCTGTCAGAGCAGTACTTC	CASRDSLSEQYF
TRBV4-1	TRBJ1-2	.	.	TGCGCCAGCAGCCAAGCCCCGACAGACTATGGCTACACCTTC	CASSQAPTDYGYTF